These 24 T cell receptor beta chains were all obtained from the same sample, sequenced in a study of blood T cells in healthy people across ages. Then a second PCR, running roughly 7 to 12 cycles, was carried out with a sample-barcoded 5' primer and a J-beta primer mix. Each CDR3 protein is one row after TCRdb ran MiXCR on the 5' RACE reads. The repertoire holds 700,000 to 850,000 distinct CDR3 sequences, around 36% seen once, with roughly 13% in the top ten. Sample: blood. Receptors originate from a man younger than 35 in good health.

V gene TRBV28 combines with J gene TRBJ2-5; 14 bases line up with TRBD2. This CDR3 has 17 residues. V lost 8 bases, J lost 0 bases, and 8 bases stayed unmatched. Germline assignment: CDR1 MDHEN and CDR2 SYDVKM. This CDR3 is CASFGLAGGPYQETQYF. As DNA, the CDR3 is TGTGCCAGCTTTGGACTAGCGGGAGGTCCGTACCAAGAGACCCAGTACTTC.

V and J are TRBV30 and TRBJ2-7; 9 bases match TRBD1. The germline V gene encodes CDR1 GTSNPN and CDR2 SVGIG (reference sequence). The CDR3 covers 15 residues. With V trimmed by 1 base and J by 0 bases, 4 bases remained unmatched. CDR3 in DNA: TGTGCCTGGAGTGCGGACAGGGGTGTCTCCTACGAGCAGTACTTC. Amino acid sequence: CAWSADRGVSYEQYF.

CDR3 in amino acids: CASSLPAHGKAVNTGELFF. For the CDR3, the DNA is TGCGCCAGCAGCTTACCCGCTCATGGGAAGGCGGTTAACACCGGGGAGCTGTTTTTT. This chain joins TRBV5-1 and TRBJ2-2; the D is unclear. Per the germline V gene, CDR1 is SGHRS and CDR2 is YFSETQ. CDR3 size: 19 residues. V dropped 2 bases and J dropped 2 bases, with 22 bases sitting between them.

There are a few counts of this clonotype. The V gene is TRBV29-1, the J gene TRBJ1-2; D not resolved. Germline V gives CDR1 SQVTM, CDR2 ANQGSEA. V lost 5 bases to trimming and J lost 6 bases, with 7 bases between them. The CDR3 covers 10 residues. In DNA form, the CDR3 reads TGCAGCGTTCCTGAGGATGGCTACACCTTC. It codes for CSVPEDGYTF.

CDR3 amino acids: CASSARTGANEKLFF. In nucleotides, the CDR3 is TGTGCCAGTAGTGCCCGGACAGGTGCTAATGAAAAACTGTTTTTT. The chain couples TRBV19 to TRBJ1-4, with 7 bases that match TRBD1. The J segment lost 3 bases and the V segment lost 5 bases, leaving 6 bases of the junction unmatched. The CDR3 has 15 residues. Germline V lookup: CDR1 LNHDA, CDR2 SQIVND (reference sequence).

This clonotype was counted a few times. The chain is built from TRBV7-2 and TRBJ1-1; D might be TRBD1 (5 bases). Trimming removed 5 bases at V and 2 bases at J, with 15 bases between. Germline CDR1 SGHTA, CDR2 FQGNSA. The CDR3 spans 15 residues. The CDR3 is CASSRSGTDNTEAFF. The CDR3 coding sequence is TGTGCCAGCAGCCGCTCCGGGACGGATAACACTGAAGCTTTCTTT.

This chain connects TRBV11-1 to TRBJ2-1; D not certain. V was cut by 5 bases and J by 6 bases, with 17 bases left in between. The germline V gene encodes CDR1 SGHAT and CDR2 FQDESV (reference sequence). The CDR3 consists of 15 residues. This CDR3 reads CASSPQVFSSNEQFF. The DNA of the CDR3 is TGTGCCAGCAGCCCCCAGGTCTTTAGTAGCAATGAGCAGTTCTTC.

This clonotype was detected only a few times. V is TRBV20-1 and J is TRBJ1-5, with no clear D. The CDR3 totals 14 residues. V lost 5 bases and J 1 base, leaving 12 bases between the germline ends. Germline CDR1 is DFQATT and CDR2 is SNEGSKA (reference sequence). CDR3 coding DNA: TGCAGTGCTCTTGAAGGCGGGAGCAATCAGCCCCAGCATTTT. Amino acid sequence: CSALEGGSNQPQHF.

J is TRBJ2-2 and V is TRBV7-2; a weak D match, TRBD2 (6 bases). This CDR3 contains 16 residues. V was shortened by 1 base and J by 9 bases, with 18 bases between the two germline ends. Germline values: CDR1 SGHTA, CDR2 FQGNSA. CDR3 sequence (DNA): TGTGCCAGCAGCTTAGATGGGACTCGGCCGTCCCGGGAGCTGTTTTTT. Protein: CASSLDGTRPSRELFF.

Note on this clonotype: A read error may be the cause here, since a much bigger clone is one base away. The chain joins TRBV7-8 to TRBJ2-1; 8 bases align to TRBD2. With 0 bases clipped from V and 9 bases from J, the junction kept 16 bases outside the gene matches. This CDR3 region has 18 residues. CDR1 SGHVS and CDR2 FQNEAQ come from the germline V gene. The CDR3 region has the DNA TGTGCCAGCAGCTTAGCGAGGGCGGGACTAGAAAGGGTTGTTGAGCAGTTCTTC. Its protein product is CASSLARAGLERVVEQFF.

The chain joins TRBV15 to TRBJ2-3; 8 positions match TRBD1. This CDR3 is 14 amino acids long. CDR1 and CDR2 (germline): LNHNV, YYDKDF (reference sequence). The trim removed 1 base at V and 5 bases at J, leaving 2 bases unmatched. CDR3 nucleotides: TGTGCCACCAGCAGAGGACAGGGGAAAGATACGCAGTATTTT. Protein product: CATSRGQGKDTQYF.

On this clonotype itself: This may be a read error, as it is one base from a much larger clone. The chain employs TRBV12-3 or TRBV12-4 and TRBJ2-4; the D gene is possibly TRBD2 (5 bases). The germline V and J ends were trimmed by 6 bases and 0 bases, with 15 bases remaining between them. The CDR3 spans 16 residues. CDR3 nucleotides: TGTGCCAGCAGCCCGTCGAGCGGCCCAGCCAAAAACATTCAGTACTTC. The encoded protein is CASSPSSGPAKNIQYF.

Note on this clonotype: This likely reflects a read error, since a far larger clone is one base away. The chain links TRBV18 to TRBJ2-3; no clear D. CDR1 is KGHSH, CDR2 LQKENI, per germline. Trimming took 8 bases from V and 3 from J, leaving 9 bases between them. The CDR3 runs 12 residues. DNA of the CDR3: TGTGCCAGCGCCCTTCGTACAGATACGCAGTATTTT. Translating gives CASALRTDTQYF.

This clonotype has just a few counts. V and J are TRBV12-3 or TRBV12-4 and TRBJ2-1, with a tentative D call TRBD1 (6 bases). V lost 4 bases and J 9 bases, leaving 10 bases between the germline ends. The CDR3 is made up of 12 amino acids. The CDR3 sequence is CASSSGRGEQFF. The CDR3 DNA reads as TGTGCCAGCAGTTCTGGCAGGGGTGAGCAGTTCTTC.

This clonotype was observed many times. The chain recombines TRBV4-2 with TRBJ2-7; D uncertain. CDR3 length: 13 residues. Germline CDR1 and CDR2: LGHNA and YNFKEQ. V was clipped by 3 bases and J by 2 bases, with 8 bases between them. The CDR3 is CASSQAGTYEQYF. CDR3 DNA: TGTGCCAGCAGCCAGGCTGGTACCTACGAGCAGTACTTC.

This clonotype showed up many times. This rearrangement joins TRBV12-3 or TRBV12-4 to TRBJ2-3, with D perhaps given as TRBD1 or TRBD2 (6 bases each). The V and J ends lost 3 bases and 4 bases respectively, with 14 bases between them. The CDR3 runs 15 residues. CDR3 DNA: TGTGCCAGCAGTTTGGTGGGGGGCGGCGCAGATACGCAGTATTTT. Translating it yields CASSLVGGGADTQYF.

This clonotype came up a few times. This rearrangement joins TRBV4-3 to TRBJ2-1; the match to TRBD2 covers 9 bases. The germline V gene encodes CDR1 LGHNA and CDR2 YSLEER. V shed 1 base, J shed 3 bases, and the junction held 10 bases outside the gene matches. The CDR3 consists of 18 residues. The CDR3 DNA sequence: TGCGCCAGCAGCCAAGTTGGGTCGGCGGGGGGGCTCTACAATGAGCAGTTCTTC. Protein sequence: CASSQVGSAGGLYNEQFF.

This chain joins TRBV11-2 and TRBJ2-1; D perhaps matches TRBD2 (6 bases). The J call may be incorrect, as the DNA end agrees better with TRBJ2-7. CDR3 length: 19 amino acids. Germline V gives CDR1 SGHAT, CDR2 FQNNGV. CDR3 residues: CASSTLRGQVGSSYNEQYF. In DNA form, the CDR3 reads TGTGCCAGCAGCACATTGAGGGGCCAGGTCGGGAGCTCCTACAATGAGCAGTACTTC.

This clonotype was counted many times. The rearrangement joins TRBV5-1 to TRBJ1-2; D ambiguous. Germline-derived CDR1 and CDR2 are SGHRS and YFSETQ. V was cut by 0 bases and J by 9 bases, with 9 bases left in between. This CDR3 spans 12 amino acids. The CDR3 is CASSLEGGRYTF. The CDR3 DNA sequence: TGCGCCAGCAGCTTGGAAGGCGGTCGCTACACCTTC.

This clonotype was counted between two and nine times. This chain links TRBV12-3 or TRBV12-4 with TRBJ2-2, with D possibly matching TRBD2 (5 bases). This CDR3 contains 15 residues. The V and J ends lost 5 bases and 5 bases respectively, with 15 bases between them. CDR3 bases: TGTGCCAGCAGTCAACTCACCGCGGGTACCGGGGAGCTGTTTTTT. As protein: CASSQLTAGTGELFF.

The CDR3: CASSLQGWQETQYF. The CDR3 coding sequence is TGTGCCAGCAGTTTACAGGGTTGGCAAGAGACCCAGTACTTC. The rearrangement uses TRBV12-3 or TRBV12-4 and TRBJ2-5, with TRBD1 as a possible D gene (5 bases). This CDR3 is built from 14 residues. Trimming took off 2 bases at V and 2 bases at J, with 9 bases between the two ends.

V and J are TRBV7-9 and TRBJ1-2; D possibly corresponds to TRBD1 (6 bases). Between the trimmed V and J ends, which lost 2 bases and 2 bases, there was a span of 15 bases. CDR3 length equals 16 residues. CDR1 SEHNR and CDR2 FQNEAQ come from the germline V gene (reference sequence). The CDR3 DNA is TGTGCCAGCAGCTTAATATCTGGGGGCTACAACTATGGCTACACCTTC. Translating it yields CASSLISGGYNYGYTF.

The V and J genes are TRBV7-9 and TRBJ1-2; no reliable D call. This CDR3 has 14 residues. Looked up from germline, CDR1 is SEHNR and CDR2 is FQNEAQ (reference sequence). V shed 2 bases and J shed 2 bases, with 9 bases lying between them. The CDR3 spells CASSLNILNYGYTF. The CDR3 DNA reads TGTGCCAGCAGCTTAAACATTCTAAACTATGGCTACACCTTC.

This clonotype has only a few counts. The rearrangement joins TRBV30 to TRBJ2-2; D not resolved. V was trimmed by 0 bases and J by 5 bases, leaving 7 bases between them. This CDR3 contains 13 residues. Germline V lookup: CDR1 GTSNPN, CDR2 SVGIG (reference sequence). CDR3: CAWSVLGTGELFF. CDR3 DNA: TGTGCCTGGAGTGTCTTGGGGACCGGGGAGCTGTTTTTT.